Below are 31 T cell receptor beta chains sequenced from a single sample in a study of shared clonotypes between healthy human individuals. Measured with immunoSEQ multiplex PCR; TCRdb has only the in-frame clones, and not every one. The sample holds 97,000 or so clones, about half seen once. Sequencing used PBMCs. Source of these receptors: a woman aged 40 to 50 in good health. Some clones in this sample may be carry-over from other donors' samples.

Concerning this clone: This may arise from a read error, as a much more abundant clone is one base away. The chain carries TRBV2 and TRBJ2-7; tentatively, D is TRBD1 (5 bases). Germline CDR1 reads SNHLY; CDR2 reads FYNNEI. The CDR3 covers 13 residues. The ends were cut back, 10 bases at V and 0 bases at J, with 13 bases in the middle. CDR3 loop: CATPTVFSYEQYF. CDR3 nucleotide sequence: TGTGCCACCCCGACAGTGTTCTCCTACGAGCAGTACTTC.

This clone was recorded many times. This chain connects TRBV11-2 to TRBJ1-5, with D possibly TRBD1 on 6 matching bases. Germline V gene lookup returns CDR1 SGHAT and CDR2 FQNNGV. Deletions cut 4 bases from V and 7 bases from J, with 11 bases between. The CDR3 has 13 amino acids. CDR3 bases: TGTGCCAGCAGCTCACAGGGCGGCCAGCCCCAGCATTTT. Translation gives CASSSQGGQPQHF.

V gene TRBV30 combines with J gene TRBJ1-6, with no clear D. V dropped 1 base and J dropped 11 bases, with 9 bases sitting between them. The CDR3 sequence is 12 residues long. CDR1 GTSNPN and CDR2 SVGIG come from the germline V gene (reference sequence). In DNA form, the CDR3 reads TGTGCCTGGAGTGGTACTCAGGCACCCCTCCACTTT. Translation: CAWSGTQAPLHF.

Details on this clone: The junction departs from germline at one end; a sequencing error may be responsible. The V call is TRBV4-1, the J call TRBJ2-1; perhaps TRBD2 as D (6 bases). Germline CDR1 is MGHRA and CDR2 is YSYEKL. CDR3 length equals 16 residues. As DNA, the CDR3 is TGCGCCAGCAGCAGTTTCCGGGGGAGCTCCTACAATGGGCAGTTCTTC. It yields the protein CASSSFRGSSYNGQFF.

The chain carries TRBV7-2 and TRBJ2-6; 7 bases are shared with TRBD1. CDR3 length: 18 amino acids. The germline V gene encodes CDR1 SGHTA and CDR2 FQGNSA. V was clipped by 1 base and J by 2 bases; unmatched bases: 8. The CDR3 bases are TGTGCCAGCAGCTTAGGTGGGACAGTTATTACTGGGGCCAACGTCCTGACTTTC. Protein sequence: CASSLGGTVITGANVLTF.

This CDR3 reads CAWSAVAGRAYEQYF. For the CDR3, the DNA is TGTGCCTGGAGTGCGGTAGCGGGAAGGGCCTACGAGCAGTACTTC. This sequence joins TRBV30 and TRBJ2-5; 8 bases are a match to TRBD2. The J call may be in error: the DNA end matches TRBJ2-7 better. This CDR3 spans 15 amino acids. Looked up from germline, CDR1 is GTSNPN and CDR2 is SVGIG (reference sequence).

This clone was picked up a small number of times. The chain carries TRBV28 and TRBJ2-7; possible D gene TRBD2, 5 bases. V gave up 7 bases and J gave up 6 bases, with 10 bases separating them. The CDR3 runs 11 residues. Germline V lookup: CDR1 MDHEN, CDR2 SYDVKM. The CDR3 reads CASTEGFEQYF. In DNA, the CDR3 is TGTGCCAGCACCGAGGGCTTCGAGCAGTACTTC.

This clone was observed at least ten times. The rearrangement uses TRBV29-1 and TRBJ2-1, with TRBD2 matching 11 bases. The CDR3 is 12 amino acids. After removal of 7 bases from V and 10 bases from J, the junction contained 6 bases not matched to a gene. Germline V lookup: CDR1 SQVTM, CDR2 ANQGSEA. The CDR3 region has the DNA TGCAGCGCCCAACTAGCGGGAGTAGAGCAGTTCTTC. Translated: CSAQLAGVEQFF.

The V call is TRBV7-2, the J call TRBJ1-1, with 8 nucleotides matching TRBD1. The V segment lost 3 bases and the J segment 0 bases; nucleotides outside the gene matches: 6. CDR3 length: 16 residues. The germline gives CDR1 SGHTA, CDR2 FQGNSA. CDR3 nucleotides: TGTGCCAGCAGCTTCCCTCGGACAGGGATGAACACTGAAGCTTTCTTT. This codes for CASSFPRTGMNTEAFF.

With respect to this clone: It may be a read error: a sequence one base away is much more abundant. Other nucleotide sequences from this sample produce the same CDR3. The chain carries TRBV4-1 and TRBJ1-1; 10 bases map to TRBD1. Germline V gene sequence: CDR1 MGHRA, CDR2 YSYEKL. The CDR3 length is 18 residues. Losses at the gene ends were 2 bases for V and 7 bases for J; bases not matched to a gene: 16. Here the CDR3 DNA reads TGCGCCAGCAGCCAAATCCAACCCCGCGGGACAGGGGCCATTGAAGCTTTCTTT. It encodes CASSQIQPRGTGAIEAFF.

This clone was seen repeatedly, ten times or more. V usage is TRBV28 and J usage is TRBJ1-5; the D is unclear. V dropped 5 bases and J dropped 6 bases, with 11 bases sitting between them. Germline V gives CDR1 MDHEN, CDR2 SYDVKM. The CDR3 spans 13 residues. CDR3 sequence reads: CASSIPTAQPQHF. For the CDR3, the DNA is TGTGCCAGCAGTATTCCGACGGCTCAGCCCCAGCATTTT.

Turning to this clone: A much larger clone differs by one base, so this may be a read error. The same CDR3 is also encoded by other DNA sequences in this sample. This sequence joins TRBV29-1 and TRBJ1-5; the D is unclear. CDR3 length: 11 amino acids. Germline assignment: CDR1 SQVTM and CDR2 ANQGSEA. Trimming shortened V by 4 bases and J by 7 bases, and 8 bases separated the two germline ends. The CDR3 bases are TGCAGCGTTGGGGAGGAGCAGCCCCAGCATTTT. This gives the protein CSVGEEQPQHF.

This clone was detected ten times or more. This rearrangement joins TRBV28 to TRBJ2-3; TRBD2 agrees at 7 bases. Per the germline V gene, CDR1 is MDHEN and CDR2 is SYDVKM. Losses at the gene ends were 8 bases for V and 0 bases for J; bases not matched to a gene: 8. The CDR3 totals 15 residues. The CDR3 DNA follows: TGTGCCAGCGGCCAACTAGCGCGAAGCACAGATACGCAGTATTTT. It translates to CASGQLARSTDTQYF.

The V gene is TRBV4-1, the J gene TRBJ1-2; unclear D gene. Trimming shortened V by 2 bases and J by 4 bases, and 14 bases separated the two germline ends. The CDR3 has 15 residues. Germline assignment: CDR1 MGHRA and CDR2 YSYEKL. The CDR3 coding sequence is TGCGCCAGCAGCCAACCTCTCGGGAGGTCCTATGGCTACACCTTC. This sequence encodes CASSQPLGRSYGYTF.

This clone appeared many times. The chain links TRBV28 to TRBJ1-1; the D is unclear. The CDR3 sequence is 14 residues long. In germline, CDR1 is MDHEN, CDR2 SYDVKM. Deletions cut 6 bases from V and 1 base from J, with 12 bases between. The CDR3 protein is CASRLPRTNTEAFF. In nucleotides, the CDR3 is TGTGCCAGCAGACTTCCAAGAACGAACACTGAAGCTTTCTTT.

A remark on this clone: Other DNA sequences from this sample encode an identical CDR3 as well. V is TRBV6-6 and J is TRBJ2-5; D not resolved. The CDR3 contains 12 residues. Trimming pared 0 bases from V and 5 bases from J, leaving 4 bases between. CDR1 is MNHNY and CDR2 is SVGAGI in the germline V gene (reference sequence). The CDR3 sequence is CASSYSGETQYF. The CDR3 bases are TGTGCCAGCAGTTACTCGGGTGAGACCCAGTACTTC.

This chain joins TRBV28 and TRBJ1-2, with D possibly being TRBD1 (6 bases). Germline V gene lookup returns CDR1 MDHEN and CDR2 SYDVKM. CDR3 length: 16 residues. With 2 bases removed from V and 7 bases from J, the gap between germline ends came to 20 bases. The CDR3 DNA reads TGTGCCAGCAGTTTAGCGGGCCCATACAGGGATGGTGGCTACACCTTC. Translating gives CASSLAGPYRDGGYTF.

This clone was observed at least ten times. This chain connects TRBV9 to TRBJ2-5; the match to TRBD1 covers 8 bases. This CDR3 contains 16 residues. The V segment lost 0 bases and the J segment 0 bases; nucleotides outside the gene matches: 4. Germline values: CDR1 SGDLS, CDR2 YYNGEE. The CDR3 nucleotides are TGTGCCAGCAGCGTAGGGACAGGGAAACACCAAGAGACCCAGTACTTC. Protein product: CASSVGTGKHQETQYF.

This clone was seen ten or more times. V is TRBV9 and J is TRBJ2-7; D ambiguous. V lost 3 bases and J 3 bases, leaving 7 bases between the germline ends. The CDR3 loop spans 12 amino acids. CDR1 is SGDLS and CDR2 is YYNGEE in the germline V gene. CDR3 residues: CASSGPNYEQYF. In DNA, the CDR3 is TGTGCCAGCAGCGGACCGAACTACGAGCAGTACTTC.

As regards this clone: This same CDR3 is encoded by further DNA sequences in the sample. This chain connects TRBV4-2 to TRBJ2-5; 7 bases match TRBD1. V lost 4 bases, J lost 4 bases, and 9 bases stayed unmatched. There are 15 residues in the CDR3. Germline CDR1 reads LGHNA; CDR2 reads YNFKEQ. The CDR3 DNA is TGTGCCAGCAGCCCGTACACAGGGGTGGGAGAGACCCAGTACTTC. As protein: CASSPYTGVGETQYF.

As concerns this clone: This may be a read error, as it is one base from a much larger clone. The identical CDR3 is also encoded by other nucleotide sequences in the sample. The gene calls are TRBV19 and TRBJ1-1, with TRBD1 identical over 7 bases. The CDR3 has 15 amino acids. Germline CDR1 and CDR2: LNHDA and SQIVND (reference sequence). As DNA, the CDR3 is TGTGCCAGTAGTACAACAGGGGCGCGGAACACTGAAGCTTTCTTC. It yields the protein CASSTTGARNTEAFF. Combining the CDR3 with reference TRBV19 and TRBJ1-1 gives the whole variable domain DGGITQSPKYLFRKEGQNVTLSCEQNLNHDAMYWYRQDPGQGLRLIYYSQIVNDFQKGDIAEGYSVSREKKESFPLTVTSAQKNPTAFYLCASSTTGARNTEAFFGQGTRLTVV.

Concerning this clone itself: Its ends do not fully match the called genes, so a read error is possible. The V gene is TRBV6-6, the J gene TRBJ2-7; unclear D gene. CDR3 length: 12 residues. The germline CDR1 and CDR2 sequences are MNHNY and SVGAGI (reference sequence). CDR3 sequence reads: CASSPGPSRKDF. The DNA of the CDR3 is TGTGCCAGCAGTCCCGGGCCTTCCAGAAAGGACTTC.

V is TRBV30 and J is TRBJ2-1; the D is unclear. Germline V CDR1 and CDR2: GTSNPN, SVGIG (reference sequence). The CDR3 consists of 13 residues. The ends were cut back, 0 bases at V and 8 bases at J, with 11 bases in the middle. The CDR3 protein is CAWSVRLKHEQFF. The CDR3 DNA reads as TGTGCCTGGAGTGTACGTCTCAAACATGAGCAGTTCTTC.

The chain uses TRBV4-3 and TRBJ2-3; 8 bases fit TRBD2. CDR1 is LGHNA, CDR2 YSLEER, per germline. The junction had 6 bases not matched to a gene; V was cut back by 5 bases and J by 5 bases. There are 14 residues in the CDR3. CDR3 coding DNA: TGCGCCAGCAGCGTGCGGGCGGGAGGAGATACGCAGTATTTT. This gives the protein CASSVRAGGDTQYF.

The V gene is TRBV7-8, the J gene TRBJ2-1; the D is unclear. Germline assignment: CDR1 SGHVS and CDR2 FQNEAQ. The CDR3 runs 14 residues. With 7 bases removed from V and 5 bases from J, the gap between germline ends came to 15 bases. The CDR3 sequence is CASTPVRTDNEQFF. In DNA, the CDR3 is TGTGCCAGCACCCCGGTGAGGACCGACAATGAGCAGTTCTTC. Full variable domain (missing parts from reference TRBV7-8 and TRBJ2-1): GAGVSQSPRYKVAKRGQDVALRCDPISGHVSLFWYQQALGQGPEFLTYFQNEAQLDKSGLPSDRFFAERPEGSVSTLKIQRTQQEDSAVYLCASTPVRTDNEQFFGPGTRLTVL.

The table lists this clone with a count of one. CDR3 nucleotides: TGTGCCACTGCGATAGGGGGAGGTGGAAACACCATATATTTT. Translating it yields CATAIGGGGNTIYF. The chain has TRBV10-3 and TRBJ1-3, with a tentative D call TRBD1 (6 bases). Germline lookup yields CDR1 ENHRY and CDR2 SYGVKD. V lost 10 bases to trimming and J lost 3 bases, with 16 bases between them. This CDR3 is built from 14 residues.

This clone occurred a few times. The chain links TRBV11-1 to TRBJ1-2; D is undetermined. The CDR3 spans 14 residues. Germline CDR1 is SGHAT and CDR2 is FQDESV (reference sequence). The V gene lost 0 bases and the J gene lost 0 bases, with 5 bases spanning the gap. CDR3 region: CASSLASSNYGYTF. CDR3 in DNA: TGTGCCAGCAGCTTAGCAAGCTCTAACTATGGCTACACCTTC.

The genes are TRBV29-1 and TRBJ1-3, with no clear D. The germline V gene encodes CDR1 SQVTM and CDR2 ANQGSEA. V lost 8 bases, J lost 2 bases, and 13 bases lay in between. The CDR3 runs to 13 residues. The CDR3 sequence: CSFATLAGNTIYF. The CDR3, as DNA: TGCAGCTTCGCCACTTTAGCTGGAAACACCATATATTTT.

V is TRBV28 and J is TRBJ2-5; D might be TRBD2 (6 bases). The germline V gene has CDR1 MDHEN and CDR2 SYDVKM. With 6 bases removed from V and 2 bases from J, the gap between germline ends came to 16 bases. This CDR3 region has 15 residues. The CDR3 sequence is CASRSSPGLQETQYF. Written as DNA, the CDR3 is TGTGCCAGCAGGTCATCACCGGGACTTCAAGAGACCCAGTACTTC.

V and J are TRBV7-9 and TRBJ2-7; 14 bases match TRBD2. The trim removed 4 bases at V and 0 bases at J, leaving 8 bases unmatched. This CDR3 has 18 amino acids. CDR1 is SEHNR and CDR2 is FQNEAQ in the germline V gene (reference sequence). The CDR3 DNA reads TGTGCCAGCAGCTACAAGACTAGCGGGAGGGGCCCCTCCTACGAGCAGTACTTC. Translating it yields CASSYKTSGRGPSYEQYF.

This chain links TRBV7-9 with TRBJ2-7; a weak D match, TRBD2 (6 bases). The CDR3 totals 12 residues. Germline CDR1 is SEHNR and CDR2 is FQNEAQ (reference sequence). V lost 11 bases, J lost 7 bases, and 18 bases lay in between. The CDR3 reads CAGNRQTREQYF. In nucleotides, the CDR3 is TGTGCCGGCAACCGACAGACTAGGGAGCAGTACTTC.